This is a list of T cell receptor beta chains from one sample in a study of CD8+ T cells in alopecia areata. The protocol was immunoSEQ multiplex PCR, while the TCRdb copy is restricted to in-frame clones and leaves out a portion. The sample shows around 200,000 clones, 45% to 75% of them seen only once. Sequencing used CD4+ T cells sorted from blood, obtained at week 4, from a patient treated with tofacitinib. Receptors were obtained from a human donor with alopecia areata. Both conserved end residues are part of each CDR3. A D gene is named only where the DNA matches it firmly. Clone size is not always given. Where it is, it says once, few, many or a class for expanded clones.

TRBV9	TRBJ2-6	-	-	TGTGCCAGCAGTTTGGGTCCCGGGGCCAACGTCCTGACTTTC	CASSLGPGANVLTF
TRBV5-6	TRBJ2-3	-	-	TGTGCCAGCAGCCCGGCCACAGATACGCAGTATTTT	CASSPATDTQYF
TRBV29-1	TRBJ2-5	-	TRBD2	TGCAGCGTTGAAGTAGCGGGAGTTGGAGAGACCCAGTACTTC	CSVEVAGVGETQYF
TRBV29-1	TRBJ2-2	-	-	TGCAGCGTTAGTATAGGGACGAACACCGGGGAGCTGTTTTTT	CSVSIGTNTGELFF
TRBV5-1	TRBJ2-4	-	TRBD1	TGCGCCAGCAGCTTGGCGGGACAGGTCGAAAACATTCAGTACTTC	CASSLAGQVENIQYF
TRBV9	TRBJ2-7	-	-	TGTGCCAGCAGCGTAGACGGGAGTGCCTACGAGCAGTACTTC	CASSVDGSAYEQYF
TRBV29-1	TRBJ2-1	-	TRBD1	TGCAGCGGGAGTGGGACAGGGGGTAACAATGAGCAGTTCTTC	CSGSGTGGNNEQFF
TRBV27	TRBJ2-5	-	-	TGTGCCAGCAGCAAACCGGGACACTTGGGCGGAGAGACCCAGTACTTC	CASSKPGHLGGETQYF
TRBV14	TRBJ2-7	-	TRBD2	TGTGCCAGCAGCCAAGTTGGAGGACTAGCGGTAGGGGAGCAGTACTTC	CASSQVGGLAVGEQYF
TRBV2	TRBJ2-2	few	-	TGTGCCACAAAGGGCGGGTTCGGCAACACCGGGGAGCTGTTTTTT	CATKGGFGNTGELFF
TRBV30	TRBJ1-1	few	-	TGTGCCTGGACCTACGTGAGGGCCACTGAAGCTTTCTTT	CAWTYVRATEAFF
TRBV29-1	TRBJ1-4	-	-	TGCAGCGTGGCCGGGGGAGCTAATGAAAAACTGTTTTTT	CSVAGGANEKLFF
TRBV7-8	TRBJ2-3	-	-	TGTGCCAGCAGCTTAGTCGGAGGGAGCACAGATACGCAGTATTTT	CASSLVGGSTDTQYF
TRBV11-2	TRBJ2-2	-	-	TGTGCCAGCAGCTTAGATACAATGGGTTCCGGGGAGCTGTTTTTT	CASSLDTMGSGELFF
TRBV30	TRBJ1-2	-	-	TGTGCCTGGAGTGTACCGAGTCCGAGGACACTTAACTATGGCTACACCTTC	CAWSVPSPRTLNYGYTF
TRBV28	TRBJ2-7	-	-	TGTGCCAGCAGTCCCCTGTGGGGGGCGCGGGGCTACGAGCAGTACTTC	CASSPLWGARGYEQYF
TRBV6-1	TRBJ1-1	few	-	TGTGCCACGGAATTTGGGGCGGGGAGCACTGAAGCTTTCTTT	CATEFGAGSTEAFF
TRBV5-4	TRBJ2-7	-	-	TGTGCCAGCAGCTTTGGCGGGTCAACCTACGAGCAGTACTTC	CASSFGGSTYEQYF
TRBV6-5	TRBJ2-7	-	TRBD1	TGTGCCAGCAGTTACACAGGGGGCTACGAGCAGTACTTC	CASSYTGGYEQYF
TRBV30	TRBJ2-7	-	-	TGTGCCTCACGTGGGACCCCATGGGGCGAGCAGTACTTC	CASRGTPWGEQYF
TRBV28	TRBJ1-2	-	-	TGTGCCAGCAGGTTGACCAGAACCTATGGCTACACCTTC	CASRLTRTYGYTF
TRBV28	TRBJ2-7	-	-	TGTGCCAGCAGTTTCCAGACCTACGAGCAGTACTTC	CASSFQTYEQYF
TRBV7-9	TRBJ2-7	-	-	TGTGCCAGCAGCTCATCTGACCGGGACTTTCATTTC	CASSSSDRDFHF
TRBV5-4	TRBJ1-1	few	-	TGTGCCAGCAGTCGCGAGCAGTTTGAAGCTTTCTTT	CASSREQFEAFF
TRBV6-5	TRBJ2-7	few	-	TGTGCCAGCAGAAGGGGACACTGGGAATTGTACTTC	CASRRGHWELYF
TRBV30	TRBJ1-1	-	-	TGTGCCTGGAGCCAGGAGAGCACTGAAGCTTTCTTT	CAWSQESTEAFF
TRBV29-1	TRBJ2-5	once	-	TGCAGCGTTGAATTGGCGCAGAAAGAGACCCAGTACTTC	CSVELAQKETQYF
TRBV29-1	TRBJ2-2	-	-	TGCAGCGTTGTGGGTCCAGGGAACACCGGGGAGCTGTTTTTT	CSVVGPGNTGELFF
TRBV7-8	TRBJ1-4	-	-	TGTGCCAGCAGCTTGGATCGTAATGAAAAACTGTTTTTT	CASSLDRNEKLFF
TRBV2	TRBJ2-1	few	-	TGTGCCAGCAGTTTTAGTGGTAATGAGCAGTTCTTC	CASSFSGNEQFF
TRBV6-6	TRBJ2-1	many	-	TGTGCCAGCAGTTTTTCGGGAGAAACCTACAATGAGCAGTTCTTC	CASSFSGETYNEQFF
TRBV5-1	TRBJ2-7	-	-	TGCGCCAGCAGCTTCCGCCAGAGCGAGCAGTACTTC	CASSFRQSEQYF
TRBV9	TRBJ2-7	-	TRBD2	TGTGCCAGCAGTCCCGGGGGGACCAACACCTACGAGCAGTACTTC	CASSPGGTNTYEQYF
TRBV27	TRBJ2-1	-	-	TGTGCCAGCAGTTTGGCAAGGAGGGGGAATGAGCAGTTCTTC	CASSLARRGNEQFF
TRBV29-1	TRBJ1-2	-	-	TGCAGCGCCGGCGAGAGGGCAGGTGGCTACACCTTC	CSAGERAGGYTF
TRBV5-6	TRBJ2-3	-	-	TGTGCCAGCAGCTCAGGACCTGCTACAGATACGCAGTATTTT	CASSSGPATDTQYF
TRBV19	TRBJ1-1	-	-	TGTGCCAGTAAAGAGACTGGTGGGGTTCGCACTGAAGCTTTCTTT	CASKETGGVRTEAFF
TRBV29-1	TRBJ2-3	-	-	TGCAGCGTCCCCGAGTATTTCGGTCACGCAGATACGCAGTATTTT	CSVPEYFGHADTQYF
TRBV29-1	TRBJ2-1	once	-	TGCAGCGTACCCCCGGGCGGTTACTACAATGAGCAGTTCTTC	CSVPPGGYYNEQFF
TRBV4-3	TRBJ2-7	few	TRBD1	TGCGCCAGCAGCCAGGCGACCGGGACAGGAGGCTACGAGCAGTACTTC	CASSQATGTGGYEQYF
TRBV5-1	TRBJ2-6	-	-	TGCGCCAGCAGCTTGGATATTCTTTCGGGGATCTCTGGGGCCAACGTCCTGACTTTC	CASSLDILSGISGANVLTF
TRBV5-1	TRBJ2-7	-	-	TGCGCCAGCAGCCTAACTAGTTTGGGCGAGCAGTACTTC	CASSLTSLGEQYF